This TCR beta chain was sequenced during a study of OX40 agonist ivuxolimab in advanced cancers. Study-level background: Patients treated during dose escalation were battling hepatocellular carcinoma, melanoma, renal cell or head and neck cancer.

CDR3 length equals 12 residues. V dropped 6 bases and J dropped 2 bases, with 10 bases sitting between them. Germline V gene lookup returns CDR1 SQVTM and CDR2 ANQGSEA. Overall study findings and caveats: Also showing low normalized T-cell clonal expansion were some of the nonresponders.

As regards this clone: Its antigen is currently unknown.

TCRdb's table, derived via immunoSEQ multiplex PCR, lists solely in-frame clones and lacks some. The sample has roughly 34,000 clones, 80% to 95% seen once. The source of this sequence is an adult with an advanced solid tumor such as melanoma, head and neck, liver or kidney cancer. Material: CD4+ or CD8+ T cells sorted from blood, obtained in a trial of the OX40 agonist ivuxolimab. V is TRBV29-1 and J is TRBJ2-5; maybe TRBD1 (5 bases). The chain's CDR3 is CSVDRLQETQYF. CDR3 sequence (DNA): TGCAGCGTAGACAGATTACAAGAGACCCAGTACTTC.